Sequencing of this TCR beta chain was carried out in a study of blood T cell repertoires in COVID-19 (TCRdb year 2020). Study-wide context: Collaborator samples came from the United States, Italy and Spain and covered acute and convalescent phases of COVID-19. Sample metadata almost always included a de-identified subject ID, COVID-19 status, age in years and sex. Deeply sampled blood TCRbeta repertoires from subjects exposed to, actively infected with, or recovered from COVID-19 were included in the dataset. The samples were drawn from the first 160 participants of the ongoing ImmuneRACE study and from 950 to 1,500 subjects provided by 6 global collaborators. Where available, HLA class I and class II types were taken from metadata supplied by the sample provider and were not determined by assay-based typing. The repertoires were released in a freely available public database meant as a resource for research on the immune response to SARS-CoV-2. The prospective study material was composed of cDNA or gDNA derived from T cells, B-cell-depleted T cells, or PBMCs. Overall results and qualifications from the work: The quantity of clinical and demographic metadata differed by source and by participant and was supplied without curation.

Another Seattle source contributed samples from volunteer blood donors who had recovered from COVID-19. Whole blood was collected in K2EDTA tubes by collaborating institutions according to the institutions' own protocols. For TCRbeta analysis, collaborators shipped samples in one of three forms: frozen whole blood, isolated PBMCs, or DNA extracted from either of those sample types. On this clone: Its antigen is unknown. Per-nucleotide qualities are absent, and no much larger clonotype sits a single base away.

TCRbeta CDR3 regions were amplified from genomic DNA by means of the immunoSEQ Assay, a bias-controlled multiplex PCR. On the authors' methods: The number of nucleated cells in each sample was estimated by amplification of reference gene primers within the assay. Sequence reads were collapsed and filtered to measure the absolute abundance of every unique TCRbeta CDR3 rearrangement. For each sample, productive Simpson clonality was calculated as the square root of Simpson's diversity index across productive rearrangements. Not all clones reach the TCRdb copy of this immuneACCESS table, which keeps in-frame sequences only. Checked studies attribute under half of the gap to unresolved V genes and leave the rest unexplained. V and J calls and clone size are those listed in that table; D and trimming were worked out from the DNA. This sample gives approximately 170,000 clones in total; roughly 88% of them show up just once. The ten largest clones take up approximately 1.3% of the sample.

The sequencing sample was made of peripheral blood. The clonotype was recovered from a man aged 55 to 70 who had recovered from COVID-19.

The DNA sequence is TGTGCCACCGAAACAGGGGGCGCCTCCTACAATGAGCAGTTCTTC. Its protein is CATETGGASYNEQFF. The chain joins TRBV15 to TRBJ2-1; 9 central bases correspond to TRBD1. The germline V gene (reference sequence) provides CDR1 LNHNV and CDR2 YYDKDF. V lost 8 bases and J lost 0 bases, and the count of bases not matched to a germline gene is 5. The CDR3 numbers 15 residues from cysteine through phenylalanine. The CDR3 DNA has 45 bases and is translated from base 1.